The rows below give T cell receptor beta chains drawn from one sample of a study of CD8 T cells in ankylosing spondylitis. TCRdb re-called the 5' RACE reads through MiXCR, storing one row per CDR3 protein. This sample has tens of thousands of distinct CDR3 sequences, with 2.5% to 3% found just once. The sample taken for sequencing was blood, either unsorted or a sorted T cell fraction (not recorded which). Source of these receptors: a male donor with ankylosing spondylitis or in good health (not recorded which). Each CDR3 is given with its conserved first and last residue. Each record gives: D gene, J gene, V gene, clone size, CDR3 DNA, CDR3 protein. The D gene is left open where the match is weak. Not every row has a clone size; where given, it reads once, few, many or a size class.

TRBD1 TRBJ2-5 TRBV9 many TGTGCCAGCAGCGTAGGGACAGGGGGCAGAGAGACCCAGTACTTC CASSVGTGGRETQYF
. TRBJ1-3 TRBV9 many TGTGCCAGCAGCGTGGGGGCAGGGGCTGGAAACACCATATATTTT CASSVGAGAGNTIYF
TRBD1 TRBJ2-7 TRBV9 many TGTGCCAGCAGCGTAGGAGGACAGGGTGGTCTACGAGAGCAGTACTTC CASSVGGQGGLREQYF
. TRBJ2-7 TRBV9 . TGTGCCAGCAGCGAGCAGGGCGAGGAGCAGTACTTC CASSEQGEEQYF
TRBD2 TRBJ2-3 TRBV9 many TGTGCCAGCAGCAGACGGGGGAAGGGACTAGCGGGAGGAGATACGCAGTATTTT CASSRRGKGLAGGDTQYF
TRBD2 TRBJ2-3 TRBV9 many TGTGCCAGCAGCGCGGGGGGACTCTCATCCGATACGCAGTATTTT CASSAGGLSSDTQYF
TRBD2 TRBJ2-3 TRBV9 many TGTGCCAGCTCGACTAGCGGGATCGTAGATACGCAGTATTTT CASSTSGIVDTQYF
TRBD2 TRBJ2-2 TRBV9 many TGTGCCAGCAGCGCGACGGGGGGGGGCACCGGGGAGCTGTTTTTT CASSATGGGTGELFF
. TRBJ2-3 TRBV9 many TGTGCCAGCAGCGTAGGCGGAAGGGAGAGCACAGATACGCAGTATTTT CASSVGGRESTDTQYF
TRBD2 TRBJ2-1 TRBV9 many TGTGCCAGCAGCGGCGGACTAGCGGGTGGGTATGAGCAGTTCTTC CASSGGLAGGYEQFF
. TRBJ2-7 TRBV9 many TGTGCCAGCAGCGGGAGGGGCAGGGTTCGGGGCGAGCAGTACTTC CASSGRGRVRGEQYF
TRBD2 TRBJ2-1 TRBV9 many TGTGCCAGCAGCGGACCCGGCGGTAGCGGGAGGTCTGAGCAGTTCTTC CASSGPGGSGRSEQFF
TRBD2 TRBJ2-7 TRBV9 many TGTGCCAGCAGCCCCTACGGGAGGGTCGACGAGCAGTACTTC CASSPYGRVDEQYF
. TRBJ2-2 TRBV9 many TGTGCCAGCAGCGTAGCTGCTCTCGCCACCGGGGAGCTGTTTTTT CASSVAALATGELFF
. TRBJ1-1 TRBV9 many TGTGCCAGCAGCGTAGAGCCGGCGAACACTGAAGCTTTCTTT CASSVEPANTEAFF
TRBD1 TRBJ2-7 TRBV9 many TGTGCCAGCAGCGTGGAGCTCTTGGACAGGCACGAGCAGTACTTC CASSVELLDRHEQYF
. TRBJ1-2 TRBV9 many TGTGCCAGCAGCGTAGATGGGGCAACCTCTGCCTATGGCTACACCTTC CASSVDGATSAYGYTF
. TRBJ1-5 TRBV9 . TGTGCCAGCAGCGTAGATGGAAGGGGAGGGCAGCCCCAGCATTTT CASSVDGRGGQPQHF
TRBD1 TRBJ2-1 TRBV9 many TGTGCCAGCAGCGTCCGGGACAGAGAATACAATGAGCAGTTCTTC CASSVRDREYNEQFF
. TRBJ2-1 TRBV9 many TGTGCCAGCAGCGCTGAGAGGAATGAGCAGTTCTTC CASSAERNEQFF
TRBD2 TRBJ2-3 TRBV9 few TGTGCCAGCAGCGTGTTAGCGGGAGCGGGTACAGATACGCAGTATTTT CASSVLAGAGTDTQYF
TRBD1 TRBJ2-2 TRBV9 many TGTGCCAGCAGCACACAACAGGGGATGGTCGGGGAGCTGTTTTTT CASSTQQGMVGELFF
. TRBJ2-7 TRBV9 many TGTGCCAGCAGCCCCACGACTACCTCCTACGAGCAGTACTTC CASSPTTTSYEQYF
TRBD2 TRBJ2-2 TRBV9 many TGTGCCAGCAGCGTCTTGACCGGGACTACGGCCGGGGAGCTGTTTTTT CASSVLTGTTAGELFF
. TRBJ1-3 TRBV9 many TGTGCCAGCAGCGTAGCCTCAGCTGGAAACACCATATATTTT CASSVASAGNTIYF
. TRBJ2-1 TRBV9 many TGTGCCAGCACCCCTGGCGGGGAGCAGTTCTTC CASTPGGEQFF
. TRBJ1-2 TRBV9 many TGTGCCAGCAGCGTAGCTCTGGAATCTAACTATGGCTACACCTTC CASSVALESNYGYTF
. TRBJ2-1 TRBV9 many TGTGCCAGCAGCGTACTCCCCGGGGGTGAGCAGTTCTTC CASSVLPGGEQFF
. TRBJ2-1 TRBV21-1 many TGTGCCAGCAGCAAGGAATTGAAGGGGACGGAAGGTGTACAGTTCTTC CASSKELKGTEGVQFF
. TRBJ2-3 TRBV9 many TGTGCCAGCAGCGCGGACCCGGGCGGGGGCGTTGCAGATACGCAGTATTTT CASSADPGGGVADTQYF
. TRBJ1-2 TRBV9 many TGTGCCAGCAGCGCCGACGTGGGACGGAATAACTATGGCTACACCTTC CASSADVGRNNYGYTF
. TRBJ2-3 TRBV9 many TGTGCCAGCAGCACGTGGGAGGATACGCAGTATTTT CASSTWEDTQYF
TRBD1 TRBJ2-4 TRBV9 many TGTGCCAGCAGCCCTTGGACAGGGGGAGGTAACAAAAACATTCAGTACTTC CASSPWTGGGNKNIQYF
TRBD2 TRBJ2-7 TRBV9 many TGTGCCAGCAGCGTAAGCCCTAGCGGGAGCTACGAGCAGTACTTC CASSVSPSGSYEQYF
. TRBJ2-1 TRBV9 many TGTGCCAGCAGCGTAGTGTGGGACTCTTCCTACAATGAGCAGTTCTTC CASSVVWDSSYNEQFF
. TRBJ2-1 TRBV9 many TGTGCCAGCAGCGTAGCGGGGGAGCAGTTCTTC CASSVAGEQFF
TRBD2 TRBJ2-1 TRBV9 many TGTGCCAGCAGCGTAGCTGGGAGGACTAGCGGTCCCAATGAGCAGTTCTTC CASSVAGRTSGPNEQFF
. TRBJ2-3 TRBV9 many TGTGCCAGCAGCGTTCGAGCGGGGACAGTACGAACAGATACGCAGTATTTT CASSVRAGTVRTDTQYF
. TRBJ2-2 TRBV9 many TGTGCCAGCAGCGCCGATTTGGGGGAGCTGTTTTTT CASSADLGELFF
TRBD2 TRBJ2-3 TRBV9 many TGTGCCAGCAGCGTAGTTAGGGCTAGCGGGAGAACAGATACGCAGTATTTT CASSVVRASGRTDTQYF